Following are 27 T cell receptor beta chains from one sample sequenced in a study of tumour-infiltrating T cells in Burkitt lymphoma. Measured with immunoSEQ multiplex PCR; TCRdb has only the in-frame clones, and not every one. The table includes 1,500 to 2,000 clones, approximately 15% detected once. Sequencing input: tumor tissue. Receptor source: a human donor with Burkitt lymphoma.

This clone was seen only a few times. The chain links TRBV27 to TRBJ2-7; 7 bases fit TRBD1. Germline CDR1 and CDR2: MNHEY and SMNVEV (reference sequence). The CDR3 consists of 12 residues. The trim removed 6 bases at V and 5 bases at J, leaving 4 bases unmatched. The CDR3 spells CASRTGFHEQYF. Written as DNA, the CDR3 is TGTGCCAGCAGGACAGGGTTCCACGAGCAGTACTTC.

The chain links TRBV29-1 to TRBJ2-7, with 8 bases lining up with TRBD2. J lost 6 bases, V lost 8 bases, and 12 bases had no gene match. Germline V gene data show CDR1 as SQVTM and CDR2 as ANQGSEA. This CDR3 region has 13 residues. In DNA form, the CDR3 reads TGCAGCATGGGGGTAGCGGGGACTACCGAGCAGTACTTC. Its protein is CSMGVAGTTEQYF.

The chain uses TRBV14 and TRBJ2-4; 11 positions agree with TRBD2. This CDR3 spans 19 amino acids. Germline V lookup: CDR1 SGHDN, CDR2 FVKESK. J lost 7 bases, V lost 1 base, and 15 bases had no gene match. The CDR3 spells CASSQGLPRASGRTNIQYF. The CDR3 nucleotides read TGTGCCAGCAGCCAAGGGCTGCCTAGGGCTAGCGGGAGGACGAACATTCAGTACTTC.

This clone turned up a few times. The chain joins TRBV7-3 to TRBJ2-2, with D tentatively TRBD2 (6 bases). The CDR3 sequence is 15 residues long. Germline values: CDR1 SGHTA, CDR2 FQGTGA. With 3 bases removed from V and 4 bases from J, the gap between germline ends came to 12 bases. CDR3 residues: CASSLGGTVTGELFF. In nucleotides, the CDR3 is TGTGCCAGCAGCTTGGGGGGAACGGTCACCGGGGAGCTGTTTTTT.

For this clone: This same CDR3 is encoded by further DNA sequences in the sample. V is TRBV7-9 and J is TRBJ2-1; the D is unclear. Germline CDR1 reads SEHNR; CDR2 reads FQNEAQ (reference sequence). The germline V and J ends were trimmed by 6 bases and 8 bases, with 8 bases remaining between them. CDR3 size: 11 residues. This CDR3 reads CASSWVDEQFF. CDR3 DNA sequence: TGTGCCAGCAGTTGGGTGGATGAGCAGTTCTTC.

This clone was counted a few times. V is TRBV14 and J is TRBJ1-4; 8 bases are a match to TRBD1. The V gene's germline CDR1 is SGHDN and CDR2 FVKESK. The CDR3 is made up of 17 amino acids. V trimming: 4 bases; J trimming: 8 bases; junction bases outside the gene matches: 15. The CDR3 here is CASSRLTAGTGREKLFF. The CDR3 DNA reads as TGTGCCAGCAGCCGGCTCACGGCCGGGACAGGCCGGGAAAAACTGTTTTTT.

The V gene is TRBV11-2, the J gene TRBJ2-3, with TRBD1 as a possible D gene (6 bases). CDR1 is SGHAT, CDR2 FQNNGV, per germline. The CDR3 consists of 13 residues. Trimming took off 6 bases at V and 3 bases at J, with 10 bases between the two ends. CDR3 region: CASRRRGTDTQYF. In DNA form, the CDR3 reads TGTGCCAGCAGGCGCAGGGGAACAGATACGCAGTATTTT.

In regard to this clone: One end of the junction is discordant with germline, which a read error may explain. CDR3 sequence: CASSNSPGGTEAFF. The CDR3 DNA is TGTGCCAGCAGTAACTCCCCCGGGGGAACTGAAGCTTTCTTT. The gene calls are TRBV6-5 and TRBJ1-1, with D possibly matching TRBD1 (5 bases). The CDR3 is 14 amino acids. Germline V gene sequence: CDR1 MNHEY, CDR2 SVGAGI.

This clone turned up a few times. J is TRBJ2-2 and V is TRBV7-9; the D gene could be TRBD1 or TRBD2 (6 bases each). Germline CDR1 reads SEHNR; CDR2 reads FQNEAQ (reference sequence). The CDR3 runs 15 residues. Trimming removed 6 bases at V and 1 base at J, with 12 bases between. CDR3 sequence reads: CASSFGGLNTGELFF. DNA for the CDR3: TGTGCCAGCAGTTTCGGGGGCCTGAACACCGGGGAGCTGTTTTTT.

The chain employs TRBV2 and TRBJ2-2; 11 bases agree with TRBD2. Per germline, CDR1 SNHLY and CDR2 FYNNEI. The CDR3 consists of 14 residues. V was clipped by 6 bases and J by 8 bases; unmatched bases: 5. The CDR3: CASSRLAGNGELFF. The CDR3 DNA reads as TGTGCCAGCAGCCGACTAGCGGGGAATGGGGAGCTGTTTTTT.

The chain has TRBV2 and TRBJ2-7; TRBD1 might be the D (5 bases). The CDR3 has 12 amino acids. Germline V gene data show CDR1 as SNHLY and CDR2 as FYNNEI. V lost 10 bases, J lost 2 bases, and 12 bases lay in between. Here the CDR3 reads CATNDRPYEQYF. The CDR3 nucleotides are TGTGCCACGAATGACAGACCCTACGAGCAGTACTTC.

CDR3 nucleotide sequence: TGTGCCAGCAGCTACCGGGACAGGGGGCTTTACGAGCAGTACTTC. It yields the protein CASSYRDRGLYEQYF. The chain combines TRBV21-1 with TRBJ2-7; TRBD1 is taken as the D call from the table, unchecked against the DNA. TRBV21-1 counts as a pseudogene. The length of the CDR3 is 15 residues.

A word on this clone: Other DNA sequences in the same sample also yield this CDR3. The chain links TRBV7-6 to TRBJ2-5; a possible D gene is TRBD2 (5 bases). From germline, CDR1 is SGHVS and CDR2 FNYEAQ. The CDR3 length is 13 residues. CDR3 DNA sequence: TGTGCTAGCGCAATGGGTCATCAAGAGACCCAGTACTTC. The encoded protein is CASAMGHQETQYF.

Only a few counts were recorded for this clone. In DNA, the CDR3 is TGCGCCAGCAGCCAAGTGACGCAAGCCCGAACAGATACGCAGTATTTT. It codes for CASSQVTQARTDTQYF. The genes are TRBV4-3 and TRBJ2-3; D not resolved. The germline V and J ends were trimmed by 1 base and 3 bases, with 14 bases remaining between them. The length of the CDR3 is 16 residues. The germline V gene encodes CDR1 LGHNA and CDR2 YSLEER.

Comment on this clone: Compared with germline, one end of the junction differs, possibly owing to a read error. The CDR3 region is CASTLDRATETQYF. CDR3 DNA: TGTGCCAGCACCTTGGACAGGGCTACGGAGACCCAGTACTTC. This chain connects TRBV5-4 to TRBJ2-5; 8 nucleotides match TRBD1. This CDR3 region has 14 residues. Germline V gives CDR1 SGHNT, CDR2 YYREEE (reference sequence).

The V and J genes are TRBV18 and TRBJ2-3; 7 positions agree with TRBD2. Germline trimming cut 5 bases from V and 4 bases from J; bases unmatched to any gene: 6. CDR1 and CDR2 from the germline V gene are KGHSH and LQKENI. The CDR3 has 14 residues. Here the CDR3 DNA reads TGTGCCAGCTCATTATCAGGGAGGGCAGATACGCAGTATTTT. It codes for CASSLSGRADTQYF.

The V and J genes are TRBV5-1 and TRBJ1-1; D is ambiguous. Trimming removed 5 bases at V and 1 base at J, with 15 bases between. The germline gives CDR1 SGHRS, CDR2 YFSETQ. This CDR3 has 15 residues. CDR3 in DNA: TGCGCCAGCAGACGAGACGCATGGGGGAACACTGAAGCTTTCTTT. This codes for CASRRDAWGNTEAFF. Full variable domain (missing parts from reference TRBV5-1 and TRBJ1-1): KAGVTQTPRYLIKTRGQQVTLSCSPISGHRSVSWYQQTPGQGLQFLFEYFSETQRNKGNFPGRFSGRQFSNSRSEMNVSTLELGDSALYLCASRRDAWGNTEAFFGQGTRLTVV.

J is TRBJ2-2 and V is TRBV2; D gene uncertain. Trimming left V 6 bases short and J 0 bases short, with 17 bases between. The CDR3 has 17 amino acids. In germline, CDR1 is SNHLY, CDR2 FYNNEI. The CDR3 here is CASRSTWPTPNTGELFF. The CDR3 DNA reads as TGTGCCAGCAGATCTACATGGCCCACGCCGAACACCGGGGAGCTGTTTTTT.

The rearrangement links TRBV4-3 to TRBJ2-1; D remains ambiguous. The CDR3 has 16 residues. V was trimmed by 10 bases and J by 0 bases, leaving 19 bases between them. Germline V gives CDR1 LGHNA, CDR2 YSLEER. This CDR3 reads CATAYDSGSSYNEQFF. CDR3 in DNA: TGCGCCACCGCCTATGACTCGGGTAGCTCCTACAATGAGCAGTTCTTC.

On this clone: Other DNA sequences from this sample encode an identical CDR3 as well. The chain has TRBV7-9 and TRBJ2-7; TRBD1 matches at 8 bases. Germline V gene sequence: CDR1 SEHNR, CDR2 FQNEAQ (reference sequence). J lost 5 bases, V lost 8 bases, and 11 bases had no gene match. This CDR3 has 14 amino acids. This CDR3 reads CASAEDAGGHEQYF. The CDR3 nucleotides read TGTGCCAGCGCCGAGGATGCAGGGGGCCACGAGCAGTACTTC.

This chain uses TRBV30 with TRBJ2-1, with unresolved D. Trimming removed 0 bases from V and 7 bases from J, with 10 bases in between. Germline values: CDR1 GTSNPN, CDR2 SVGIG (reference sequence). The CDR3 totals 13 residues. The CDR3 protein is CAWSVTQRNEQFF. CDR3 nucleotides: TGTGCCTGGAGTGTCACCCAGCGAAATGAGCAGTTCTTC. The entire variable domain, with the rest obtained from reference TRBV30 and TRBJ2-1, is as follows: SQTIHQWPATLVQPVGSPLSLECTVEGTSNPNLYWYRQAAGRGLQLLFYSVGIGQISSEVPQNLSASRPQDRQFILSSKKLLLSDSGFYLCAWSVTQRNEQFFGPGTRLTVL.

This sequence joins TRBV29-1 and TRBJ1-3; perhaps TRBD1 as D (5 bases). Trimming removed 3 bases from V and 0 bases from J, with 12 bases in between. CDR3 length: 15 residues. Germline CDR1 is SQVTM and CDR2 is ANQGSEA. CDR3 amino acids: CSVEGGLGSGNTIYF. Here the CDR3 DNA reads TGCAGCGTTGAGGGGGGTTTGGGCTCTGGAAACACCATATATTTT.

In this sample, this clone turned up a few times. This chain uses TRBV27 with TRBJ2-1; the match to TRBD1 covers 8 bases. Trimming removed 3 bases from V and 7 bases from J; junction bases left unmatched: 11. Germline CDR1 MNHEY, CDR2 SMNVEV (reference sequence). The CDR3 is 16 amino acids. CDR3 nucleotides: TGTGCCAGCAGTTTTAACAGGGGGGATCGCGGAAATGAGCAGTTCTTC. Translating it yields CASSFNRGDRGNEQFF.

This clone was seen only a few times. This rearrangement joins TRBV10-3 to TRBJ1-1; D uncertain. The CDR3 extends over 13 amino acids. Trimming stripped 2 bases from V and 6 bases from J, with 10 bases between. Germline CDR1 is ENHRY and CDR2 is SYGVKD. DNA for the CDR3: TGTGCCATCAGTGAGAAGAGTTTGGCTGAAGCTTTCTTT. Protein product: CAISEKSLAEAFF.

The rearrangement joins TRBV7-9 to TRBJ1-4, with 8 bases lining up with TRBD1. Per the germline V gene, CDR1 is SEHNR and CDR2 is FQNEAQ (reference sequence). V shed 5 bases and J 6 bases; nucleotides not matched to a gene: 8. This CDR3 is built from 15 residues. The CDR3 is CASSATPGGYEKLFF. CDR3 bases: TGTGCCAGCAGCGCCACGCCAGGGGGCTATGAAAAACTGTTTTTT.

This clone turned up a few times. The gene calls are TRBV27 and TRBJ2-3; a possible D gene is TRBD2 (6 bases). Germline CDR1 and CDR2: MNHEY and SMNVEV (reference sequence). Trimming left V 3 bases short and J 2 bases short, with 12 bases between. The CDR3 spans 15 residues. The CDR3 DNA follows: TGTGCCAGCAGTTTCGGAGGGAGGTCCACAGATACGCAGTATTTT. It yields the protein CASSFGGRSTDTQYF.

The V call is TRBV9, the J call TRBJ1-1; 7 nucleotides agree with TRBD1. Germline CDR1 reads SGDLS; CDR2 reads YYNGEE. The CDR3 loop spans 17 amino acids. J was trimmed by 0 bases and V by 3 bases; bases with no gene match: 11. CDR3 residues: CASSGIETGTMNTEAFF. DNA for the CDR3: TGTGCCAGCAGCGGAATAGAGACAGGGACAATGAACACTGAAGCTTTCTTT.